This T cell receptor beta chain was found in a study of T cells in localized non-small cell lung cancer. V dropped 2 bases and J dropped 2; count of bases not matched to a gene: 4. The CDR3 length is 15 residues. Germline V gene data show CDR1 as KGHSH and CDR2 as LQKENI. Turning to this clone: Its cognate antigen is unknown.

Study findings and constraints: Adjacent lung tissue had a median around 50 of the top 100 clones found in the tumor.

The data were produced by immunoSEQ multiplex PCR, yet TCRdb's version contains in-frame clones alone and is incomplete. The data hold hundreds of clones, with roughly 26% observed a single time. The TCR originated in a female donor aged 60 or older with stage I squamous cell lung carcinoma. The J gene is TRBJ2-5, the V gene TRBV18, with 8 bases lining up with TRBD1. The sample in question was lung tumor tissue, obtained before any cancer treatment. Here the CDR3 DNA reads TGTGCCAGCTCACCATCGAGGACAGGGCAAGAGACCCAGTACTTC. It is translated as CASSPSRTGQETQYF.